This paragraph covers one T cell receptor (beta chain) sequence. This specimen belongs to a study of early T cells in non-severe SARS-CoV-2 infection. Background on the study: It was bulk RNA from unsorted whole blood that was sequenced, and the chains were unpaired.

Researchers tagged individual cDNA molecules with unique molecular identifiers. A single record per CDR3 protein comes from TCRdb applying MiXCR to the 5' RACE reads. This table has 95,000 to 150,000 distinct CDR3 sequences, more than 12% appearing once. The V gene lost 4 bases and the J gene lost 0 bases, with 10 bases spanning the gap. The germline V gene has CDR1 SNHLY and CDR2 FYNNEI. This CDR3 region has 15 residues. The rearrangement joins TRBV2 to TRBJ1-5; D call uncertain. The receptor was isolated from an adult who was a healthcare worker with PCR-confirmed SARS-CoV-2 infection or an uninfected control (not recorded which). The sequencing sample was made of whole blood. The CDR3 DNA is TGTGCCAGCAGTGCACTGGGTATTAGCAATCAGCCCCAGCATTTT. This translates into CASSALGISNQPQHF.